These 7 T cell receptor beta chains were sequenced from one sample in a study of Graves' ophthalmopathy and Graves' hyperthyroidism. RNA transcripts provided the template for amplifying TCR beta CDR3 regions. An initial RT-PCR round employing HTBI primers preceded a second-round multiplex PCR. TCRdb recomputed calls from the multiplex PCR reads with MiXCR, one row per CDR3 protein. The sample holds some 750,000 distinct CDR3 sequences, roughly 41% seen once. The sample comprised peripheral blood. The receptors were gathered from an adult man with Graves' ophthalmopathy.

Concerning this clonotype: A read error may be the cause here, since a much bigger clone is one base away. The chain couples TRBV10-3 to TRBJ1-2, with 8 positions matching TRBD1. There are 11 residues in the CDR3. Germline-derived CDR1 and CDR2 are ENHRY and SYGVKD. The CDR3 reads CAISNRDRTHF. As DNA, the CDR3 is TGTGCCATCAGTAACCGGGACAGGACCCACTTC.

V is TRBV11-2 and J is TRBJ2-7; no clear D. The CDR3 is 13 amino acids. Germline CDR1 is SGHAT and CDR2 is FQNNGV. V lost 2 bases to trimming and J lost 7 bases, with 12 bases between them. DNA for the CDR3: TGTGCCAGCAGCTTATCGGTCTCTACTGAGCAGTACTTC. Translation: CASSLSVSTEQYF.

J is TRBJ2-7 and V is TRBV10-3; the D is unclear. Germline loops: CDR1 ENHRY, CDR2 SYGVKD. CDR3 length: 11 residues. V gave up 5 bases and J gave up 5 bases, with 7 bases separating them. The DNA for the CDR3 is TGTGCCATCAGTCCGAAGGACGAGCAGTACTTC. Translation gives CAISPKDEQYF.

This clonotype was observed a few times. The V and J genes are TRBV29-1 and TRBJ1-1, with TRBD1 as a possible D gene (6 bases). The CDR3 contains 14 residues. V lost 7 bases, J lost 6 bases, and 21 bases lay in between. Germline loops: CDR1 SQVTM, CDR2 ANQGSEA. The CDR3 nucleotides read TGCAGCGCGAGGGGGGGCCCGGGGGCGGCTGAAGCTTTCTTT. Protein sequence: CSARGGPGAAEAFF.

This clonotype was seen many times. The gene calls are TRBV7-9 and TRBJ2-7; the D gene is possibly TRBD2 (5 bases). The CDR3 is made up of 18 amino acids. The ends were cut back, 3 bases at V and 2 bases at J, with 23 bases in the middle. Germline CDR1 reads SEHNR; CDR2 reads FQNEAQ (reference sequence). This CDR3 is CASSFLAPRGSSTYEQYF. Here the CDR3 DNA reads TGTGCCAGCAGCTTTCTCGCCCCTCGGGGATCGAGCACCTACGAGCAGTACTTC.

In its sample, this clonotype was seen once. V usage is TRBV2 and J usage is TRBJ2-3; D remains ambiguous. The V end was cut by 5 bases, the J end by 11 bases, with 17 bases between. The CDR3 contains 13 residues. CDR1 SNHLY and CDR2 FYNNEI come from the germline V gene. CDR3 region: CASSPIRGPEQYF. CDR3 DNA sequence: TGTGCCAGCAGTCCGATTAGAGGACCCGAGCAGTATTTT. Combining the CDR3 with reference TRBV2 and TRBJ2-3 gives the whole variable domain EPEVTQTPSHQVTQMGQEVILRCVPISNHLYFYWYRQILGQKVEFLVSFYNNEISEKSEIFDDQFSVERPDGSNFTLKIRSTKLEDSAMYFCASSPIRGPEQYFGPGTRLTVL.

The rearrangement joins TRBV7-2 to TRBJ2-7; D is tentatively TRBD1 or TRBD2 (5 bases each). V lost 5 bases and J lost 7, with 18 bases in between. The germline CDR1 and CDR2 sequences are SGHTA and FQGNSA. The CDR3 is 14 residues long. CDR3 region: CASSQTSGTREQYF. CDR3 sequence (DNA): TGTGCCAGCAGCCAAACTTCAGGGACGCGTGAGCAGTACTTC. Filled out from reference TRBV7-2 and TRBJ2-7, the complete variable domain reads GAGVSQSPSNKVTEKGKDVELRCDPISGHTALYWYRQSLGQGLEFLIYFQGNSAPDKSGLPSDRFSAERTGGSVSTLTIQRTQQEDSAVYLCASSQTSGTREQYFGPGTRLTVT.